Presented here are 23 T cell receptor beta chains from one specimen sequenced in a study of T cells in Graves' hyperthyroidism and ophthalmopathy. TCR beta CDR3 regions were amplified from RNA transcripts. The HTBI set primed first-round TCR CDR3 RT-PCR. TCRdb independently ran MiXCR on the multiplex PCR reads; one entry per CDR3 protein. This table has under 750,000 distinct CDR3 sequences, around a sixth appearing once. The source material was blood. These receptors all come from a woman aged 45 to 65 with Graves' hyperthyroidism that later progressed to Graves' ophthalmopathy.

The chain couples TRBV7-2 to TRBJ1-2; no firm D call. Germline CDR1 SGHTA, CDR2 FQGNSA. This CDR3 has 15 amino acids. Between the trimmed V and J ends, which lost 6 bases and 4 bases, there was a span of 18 bases. The CDR3 sequence: CASRYGLGSSYGYTF. CDR3 DNA sequence: TGTGCCAGCAGATATGGATTAGGGAGTAGCTATGGCTACACCTTC.

This clonotype turned up a few times. J is TRBJ1-4 and V is TRBV12-3 or TRBV12-4; D gene uncertain. The V gene lost 3 bases and the J gene lost 8 bases, with 13 bases spanning the gap. The CDR3 covers 14 residues. The CDR3 loop is CASSFEGAGEKLFF. CDR3 in DNA: TGTGCCAGCAGTTTTGAGGGCGCAGGCGAAAAACTGTTTTTT.

The sample holds a few counts of this clonotype. CDR3 region: CATSRAGNSYEQYF. The CDR3 DNA is TGTGCCACCAGCAGGGCAGGGAACTCCTACGAGCAGTACTTC. The V and J genes are TRBV15 and TRBJ2-7, with TRBD1 as a possible D gene (5 bases). V dropped 3 bases and J dropped 0 bases, with 9 bases sitting between them. The CDR3 is made up of 14 amino acids. In germline, CDR1 is LNHNV, CDR2 YYDKDF (reference sequence). Drawing the rest from reference TRBV15 and TRBJ2-7, the complete variable domain is DAMVIQNPRYQVTQFGKPVTLSCSQTLNHNVMYWYQQKSSQAPKLLFHYYDKDFNNEADTPDNFQSRRPNTSFCFLDIRSPGLGDTAMYLCATSRAGNSYEQYFGPGTRLTVT.

V usage is TRBV7-9 and J usage is TRBJ1-1, with no clear D. Germline assignment: CDR1 SEHNR and CDR2 FQNEAQ (reference sequence). V lost 3 bases and J lost 1, with 15 bases in between. This CDR3 has 16 amino acids. The CDR3 coding sequence is TGTGCCAGCAGCTTCCACCGAAAGGTAACGAACACTGAAGCTTTCTTT. Its protein is CASSFHRKVTNTEAFF.

Concerning this clonotype itself: A clone one base away is much larger, so this may be a read error. The rearrangement links TRBV18 to TRBJ2-5; D not resolved. Germline V CDR1 and CDR2: KGHSH, LQKENI. The CDR3 length is 13 residues. In DNA, the CDR3 is TGTGCCGGCTCACCGTCCCCAGAAGAGACCCAGTACTTC. Encoded protein: CAGSPSPEETQYF.

At least ten counts were recorded for this clonotype. This chain links TRBV5-1 with TRBJ1-1, with 8 bases lining up with TRBD1. The CDR3 is 14 residues long. Per the germline V gene, CDR1 is SGHRS and CDR2 is YFSETQ. V lost 3 bases to trimming and J lost 6 bases; unmatched junction nucleotides: 7. The CDR3, as DNA: TGCGCCAGCAGCTCGGGACAGGTGGCGGCTGAAGCTTTCTTT. Translating gives CASSSGQVAAEAFF.

This clonotype occurred many times. This chain links TRBV13 with TRBJ1-1; 9 bases match TRBD1. Germline assignment: CDR1 PRHDT and CDR2 FYEKMQ (reference sequence). The CDR3 has 16 amino acids. Losses at the gene ends were 5 bases for V and 1 base for J; bases not matched to a gene: 8. The CDR3 nucleotides read TGTGCCAGCAGCCCTCGGACAGGGGAAGAGAACACTGAAGCTTTCTTT. This codes for CASSPRTGEENTEAFF.

This clonotype was recorded at least ten times. The chain employs TRBV20-1 and TRBJ1-6; 9 bases line up with TRBD1. Germline V gives CDR1 DFQATT, CDR2 SNEGSKA (reference sequence). This CDR3 has 14 residues. V lost 6 bases to trimming and J lost 8 bases; unmatched junction nucleotides: 8. CDR3 protein: CSASPGQGYSPLHF. In DNA, the CDR3 is TGCAGTGCGTCACCGGGACAGGGTTATTCACCCCTCCACTTT.

This clonotype was observed at least ten times. The rearrangement uses TRBV7-6 and TRBJ1-5; tentative D call: TRBD1 (5 bases). Germline CDR1 and CDR2: SGHVS and FNYEAQ. V was pared by 4 bases and J by 0 bases, with 7 bases between. The CDR3 loop spans 14 amino acids. For the CDR3, the DNA is TGTGCCAGCAGCTCGACAGATAGCAATCAGCCCCAGCATTTT. Residues: CASSSTDSNQPQHF.

This clonotype was detected ten times or more. The chain combines TRBV3-1 with TRBJ1-2; the D gene is possibly TRBD1 (5 bases). CDR3 length: 14 residues. Between the trimmed V and J ends, which lost 6 bases and 6 bases, there was a span of 17 bases. Germline V gives CDR1 LGHDT, CDR2 YNNKEL (reference sequence). CDR3 nucleotides: TGTGCCAGCAGACCCCACGGGGCTTGGGATGGCTACACCTTC. Its translation is CASRPHGAWDGYTF.

This clonotype was detected only a few times. The gene calls are TRBV5-1 and TRBJ2-6; no clear D. The CDR3 is 14 residues long. From germline, CDR1 is SGHRS and CDR2 YFSETQ. The V gene lost 4 bases and the J gene lost 4 bases, with 9 bases spanning the gap. Here the CDR3 reads CASSPTGGANVLTF. The CDR3 DNA reads as TGCGCCAGCAGCCCGACTGGGGGGGCCAACGTCCTGACTTTC.

The gene calls are TRBV6-1 and TRBJ1-4, with D unresolved. The CDR3 consists of 16 residues. Between the trimmed V and J ends, which lost 5 bases and 7 bases, there was a span of 20 bases. Germline V gene sequence: CDR1 MNHNS, CDR2 SASEGT. In nucleotides, the CDR3 is TGTGCCAGCAGTAGGGCCAGTTACAGCGTAGGTGAAAAACTGTTTTTT. Amino acids: CASSRASYSVGEKLFF.

A few counts support this clonotype. The chain combines TRBV19 with TRBJ2-5; 9 nucleotides align to TRBD1. CDR1 is LNHDA, CDR2 SQIVND, per germline (reference sequence). The CDR3 length is 14 residues. V lost 7 bases, J lost 5 bases, and 8 bases stayed unmatched. CDR3 DNA: TGTGCCAGTACCCCGGACAGGGGATTCGAGACCCAGTACTTC. It translates to CASTPDRGFETQYF.

This clonotype was seen only a few times. The CDR3 coding sequence is TGTGCCACCAGCCCCCAGCTCGGGACAGCTGAAAAACTGTTTTTT. Amino acid sequence: CATSPQLGTAEKLFF. The V gene is TRBV15, the J gene TRBJ1-4, with 7 nucleotides matching TRBD1. This CDR3 is 15 amino acids long. The V gene end was trimmed by 5 bases and the J gene end by 7 bases; junction bases not matched to a gene: 10. The germline V gene has CDR1 LNHNV and CDR2 YYDKDF (reference sequence).

Concerning this clonotype: The junction shows a germline mismatch at one end, possibly a read error. V and J are TRBV6-2 or TRBV6-3 and TRBJ1-5; D uncertain. The length of the CDR3 is 14 residues. CDR1 and CDR2 from the germline V gene are MNHEY and SVGEGT. The CDR3 loop is CASSHSALNQPQHF. CDR3 nucleotide sequence: TGTGCCAGCAGTCACTCAGCGCTGAATCAGCCCCAGCATTTT.

This rearrangement joins TRBV19 to TRBJ1-4; weak D call: TRBD1 (5 bases). The CDR3 contains 14 residues. Deletions cut 3 bases from V and 6 bases from J, with 11 bases between. The germline CDR1 and CDR2 sequences are LNHDA and SQIVND (reference sequence). The CDR3 nucleotides read TGTGCCAGTAGTATTAGGACAATTGATGAAAAACTGTTTTTT. Translated, it gives CASSIRTIDEKLFF.

This clonotype was recorded a few times. This chain connects TRBV5-1 to TRBJ2-2, with D perhaps matching TRBD2 (6 bases). The ends were cut back, 5 bases at V and 5 bases at J, with 13 bases in the middle. CDR3 length: 14 amino acids. Germline V gives CDR1 SGHRS, CDR2 YFSETQ. The CDR3 region has the DNA TGCGCCAGCAGTTCGGCTCTAGCGACCGGGGAGCTGTTTTTT. Translating it yields CASSSALATGELFF.

The chain has TRBV15 and TRBJ1-4, with D unclear. Trimming cost V 7 bases and J 0 bases, with 6 bases left between them. Germline CDR1 reads LNHNV; CDR2 reads YYDKDF (reference sequence). The CDR3 totals 13 residues. CDR3 in amino acids: CATNPATNEKLFF. The CDR3 nucleotides read TGTGCCACCAATCCTGCAACTAATGAAAAACTGTTTTTT.

This clonotype occurred many times. V is TRBV6-1 and J is TRBJ2-5; possible D gene TRBD2, 6 bases. The germline V and J ends were trimmed by 5 bases and 13 bases, with 29 bases remaining between them. Germline V CDR1 and CDR2: MNHNS, SASEGT. The CDR3 covers 16 residues. DNA of the CDR3: TGTGCCAGCAGTCGTGGTGCGGCGGGGCTCTCAAAGGCCCCGTACTTC. It codes for CASSRGAAGLSKAPYF.

This chain links TRBV6-1 with TRBJ2-5; 8 bases agree with TRBD2. Germline V CDR1 and CDR2: MNHNS, SASEGT. The J segment lost 0 bases and the V segment lost 6 bases, leaving 6 bases of the junction unmatched. This CDR3 contains 15 residues. The CDR3 protein is CASRERGRYQETQYF. In nucleotides, the CDR3 is TGTGCCAGCAGGGAGCGGGGGAGGTACCAAGAGACCCAGTACTTC.

This clonotype was seen at least ten times. The chain carries TRBV2 and TRBJ2-2; tentative D call: TRBD1 (6 bases). The CDR3 length is 14 residues. V lost 8 bases and J lost 5, with 15 bases in between. Germline V gives CDR1 SNHLY, CDR2 FYNNEI. This CDR3 is CASQQGLVTGELFF. The CDR3 bases are TGTGCCAGCCAACAGGGTCTTGTTACCGGGGAGCTGTTTTTT.

The chain combines TRBV20-1 with TRBJ1-1, with D possibly TRBD1 on 6 matching bases. The germline V and J ends were trimmed by 2 bases and 4 bases, with 17 bases remaining between them. CDR1 is DFQATT, CDR2 SNEGSKA, per germline (reference sequence). CDR3 length equals 15 residues. The DNA for the CDR3 is TGCAGTGCTAGATCAGGACAGTTGTACGGCACTGAAGCTTTCTTT. It is translated as CSARSGQLYGTEAFF.

On this clonotype itself: An end of the junction does not agree with germline; a read error may underlie this. The chain joins TRBV7-9 to TRBJ2-3; perhaps TRBD2 as D (6 bases). There are 16 residues in the CDR3. Per the germline V gene, CDR1 is SEHNR and CDR2 is FQNEAQ (reference sequence). CDR3 protein: CASSNFQRASTDMQYF. Written as DNA, the CDR3 is TGTGCCAGCAGCAACTTCCAGCGGGCGAGCACAGATATGCAGTATTTT.